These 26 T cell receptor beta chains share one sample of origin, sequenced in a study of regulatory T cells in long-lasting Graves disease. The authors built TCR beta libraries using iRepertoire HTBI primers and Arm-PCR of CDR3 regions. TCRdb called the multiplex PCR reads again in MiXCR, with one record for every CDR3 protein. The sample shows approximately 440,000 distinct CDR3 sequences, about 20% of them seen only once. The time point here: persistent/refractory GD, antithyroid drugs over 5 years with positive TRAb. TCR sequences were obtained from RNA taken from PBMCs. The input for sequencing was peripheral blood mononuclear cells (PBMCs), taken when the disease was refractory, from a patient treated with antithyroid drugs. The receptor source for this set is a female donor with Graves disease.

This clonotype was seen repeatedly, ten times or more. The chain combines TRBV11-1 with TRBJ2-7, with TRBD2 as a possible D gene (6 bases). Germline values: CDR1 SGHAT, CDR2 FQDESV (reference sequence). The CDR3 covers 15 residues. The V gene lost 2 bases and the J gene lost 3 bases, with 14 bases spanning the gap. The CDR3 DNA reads TGTGCCAGCAGCTTAAACGGCGGGACGAACTACGAGCAGTACTTC. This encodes CASSLNGGTNYEQYF.

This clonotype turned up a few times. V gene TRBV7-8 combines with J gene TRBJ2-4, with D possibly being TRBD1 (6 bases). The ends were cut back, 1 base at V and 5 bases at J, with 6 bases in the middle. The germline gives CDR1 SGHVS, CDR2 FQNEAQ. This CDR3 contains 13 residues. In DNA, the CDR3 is TGTGCCAGCAGCTTAGACAGGGAAAACATTCAGTACTTC. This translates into CASSLDRENIQYF.

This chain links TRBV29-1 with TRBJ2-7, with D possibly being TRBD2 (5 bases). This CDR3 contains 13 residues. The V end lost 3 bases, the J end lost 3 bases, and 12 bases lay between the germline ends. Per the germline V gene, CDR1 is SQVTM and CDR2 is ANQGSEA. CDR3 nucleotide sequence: TGCAGCGTTGACGAGGAAGGAGGCTACGAGCAGTACTTC. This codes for CSVDEEGGYEQYF.

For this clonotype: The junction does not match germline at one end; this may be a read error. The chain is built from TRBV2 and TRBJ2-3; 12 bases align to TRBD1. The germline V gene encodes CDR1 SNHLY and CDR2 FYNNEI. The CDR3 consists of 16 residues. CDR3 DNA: TGTGCCAGCAGGCCCCCGGGACAGGGGGCGCGGGCCTGGCTACATTTT. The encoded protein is CASRPPGQGARAWLHF.

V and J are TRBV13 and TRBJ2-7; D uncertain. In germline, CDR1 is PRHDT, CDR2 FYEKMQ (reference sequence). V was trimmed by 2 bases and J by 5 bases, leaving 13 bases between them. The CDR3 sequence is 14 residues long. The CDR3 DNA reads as TGTGCCAGCAGCTTAAGTGGGATGGTCAACGAGCAGTACTTC. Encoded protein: CASSLSGMVNEQYF. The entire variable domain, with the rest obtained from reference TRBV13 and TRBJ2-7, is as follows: AAGVIQSPRHLIKEKRETATLKCYPIPRHDTVYWYQQGPGQDPQFLISFYEKMQSDKGSIPDRFSAQQFSDYHSELNMSSLELGDSALYFCASSLSGMVNEQYFGPGTRLTVT.

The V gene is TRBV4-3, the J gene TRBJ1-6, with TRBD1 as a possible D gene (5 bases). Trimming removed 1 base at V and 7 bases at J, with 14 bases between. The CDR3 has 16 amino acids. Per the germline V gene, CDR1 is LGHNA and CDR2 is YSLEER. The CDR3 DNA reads TGCGCCAGCAGCCAAGGTGCAGGGCTGAGAAATTCACCCCTCCACTTT. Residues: CASSQGAGLRNSPLHF.

The CDR3 sequence: CASSLRLGGSNQPQHF. CDR3 in DNA: TGTGCCAGCAGCTTACGTTTAGGAGGTTCCAATCAGCCCCAGCATTTT. The rearrangement uses TRBV7-2 and TRBJ1-5; D uncertain. The V end lost 2 bases, the J end lost 3 bases, and 14 bases lay between the germline ends. CDR1 is SGHTA and CDR2 is FQGNSA in the germline V gene. The CDR3 contains 16 residues.

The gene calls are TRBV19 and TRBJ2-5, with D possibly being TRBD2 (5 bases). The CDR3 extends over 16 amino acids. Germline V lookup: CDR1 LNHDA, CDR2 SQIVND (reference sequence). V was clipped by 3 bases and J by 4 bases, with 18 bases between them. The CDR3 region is CASSIDLGRGRETQYF. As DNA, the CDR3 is TGTGCCAGTAGTATCGACCTAGGGAGAGGAAGAGAGACCCAGTACTTC.

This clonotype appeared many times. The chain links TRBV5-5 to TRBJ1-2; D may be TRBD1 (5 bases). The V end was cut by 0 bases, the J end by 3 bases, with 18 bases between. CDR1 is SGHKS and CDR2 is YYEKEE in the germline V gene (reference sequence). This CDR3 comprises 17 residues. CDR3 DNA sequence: TGTGCCAGCAGCTTGGCCCCGGAGAGGGGAGGTGACTATGGCTACACCTTC. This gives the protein CASSLAPERGGDYGYTF.

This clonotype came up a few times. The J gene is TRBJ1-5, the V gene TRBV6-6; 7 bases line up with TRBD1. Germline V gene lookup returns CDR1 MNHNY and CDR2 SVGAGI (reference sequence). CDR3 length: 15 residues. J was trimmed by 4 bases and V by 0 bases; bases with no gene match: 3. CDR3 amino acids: CASSYSTTGNQPQHF. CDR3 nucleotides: TGTGCCAGCAGTTACTCGACGACAGGGAATCAGCCCCAGCATTTT.

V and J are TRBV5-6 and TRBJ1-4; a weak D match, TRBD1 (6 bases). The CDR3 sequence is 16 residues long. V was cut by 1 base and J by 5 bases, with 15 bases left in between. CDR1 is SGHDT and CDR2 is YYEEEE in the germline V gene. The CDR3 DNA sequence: TGTGCCAGCAGCTTGAGCGATGTGGGGGGCAATGAAAAACTGTTTTTT. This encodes CASSLSDVGGNEKLFF.

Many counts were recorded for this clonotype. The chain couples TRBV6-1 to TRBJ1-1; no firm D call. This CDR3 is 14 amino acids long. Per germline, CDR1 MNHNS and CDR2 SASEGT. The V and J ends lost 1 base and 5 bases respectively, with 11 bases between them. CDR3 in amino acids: CASSEEIGMTEAFF. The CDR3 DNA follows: TGTGCCAGCAGTGAAGAAATCGGTATGACTGAAGCTTTCTTT.

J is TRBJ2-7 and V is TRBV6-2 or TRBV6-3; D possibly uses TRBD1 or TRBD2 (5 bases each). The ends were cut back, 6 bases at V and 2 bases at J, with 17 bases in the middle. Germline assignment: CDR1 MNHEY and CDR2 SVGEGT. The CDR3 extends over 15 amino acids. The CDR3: CASSTSPQGAYEQYF. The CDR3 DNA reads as TGTGCCAGCAGCACAAGTCCCCAGGGAGCCTACGAGCAGTACTTC.

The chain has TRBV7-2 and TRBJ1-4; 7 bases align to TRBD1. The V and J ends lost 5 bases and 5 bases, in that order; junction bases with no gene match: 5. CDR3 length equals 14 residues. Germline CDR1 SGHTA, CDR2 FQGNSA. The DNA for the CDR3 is TGTGCCAGCAGCCCGGACAGGAAGAATGAAAAACTGTTTTTT. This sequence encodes CASSPDRKNEKLFF.

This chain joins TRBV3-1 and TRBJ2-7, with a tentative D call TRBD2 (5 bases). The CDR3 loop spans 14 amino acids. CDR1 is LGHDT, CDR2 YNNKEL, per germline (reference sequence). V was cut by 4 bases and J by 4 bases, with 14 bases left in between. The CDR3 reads CASSRGKVSYEQYF. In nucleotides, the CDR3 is TGTGCCAGCAGCCGAGGGAAAGTATCTTACGAGCAGTACTTC.

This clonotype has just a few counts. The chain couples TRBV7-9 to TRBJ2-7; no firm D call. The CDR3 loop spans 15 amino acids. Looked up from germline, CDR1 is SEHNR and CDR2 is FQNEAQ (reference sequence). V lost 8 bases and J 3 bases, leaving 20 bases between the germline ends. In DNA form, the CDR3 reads TGTGCCAGCGGACCTAGAGGCCTAGGGAACTACGAGCAGTACTTC. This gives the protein CASGPRGLGNYEQYF.

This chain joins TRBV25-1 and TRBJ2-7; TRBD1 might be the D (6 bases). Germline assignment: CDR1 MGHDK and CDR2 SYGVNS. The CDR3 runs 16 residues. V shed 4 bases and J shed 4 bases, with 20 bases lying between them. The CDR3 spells CASSGWTAPQIYEQYF. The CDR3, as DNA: TGTGCCAGCAGTGGCTGGACAGCACCCCAAATTTACGAGCAGTACTTC.

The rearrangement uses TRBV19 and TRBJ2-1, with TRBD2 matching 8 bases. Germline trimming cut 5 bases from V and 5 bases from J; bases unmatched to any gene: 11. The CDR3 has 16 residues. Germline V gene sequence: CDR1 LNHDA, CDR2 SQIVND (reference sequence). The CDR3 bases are TGTGCCAGTAGTGACGCGGGGGGAGGTCGTAACAATGAGCAGTTCTTC. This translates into CASSDAGGGRNNEQFF.

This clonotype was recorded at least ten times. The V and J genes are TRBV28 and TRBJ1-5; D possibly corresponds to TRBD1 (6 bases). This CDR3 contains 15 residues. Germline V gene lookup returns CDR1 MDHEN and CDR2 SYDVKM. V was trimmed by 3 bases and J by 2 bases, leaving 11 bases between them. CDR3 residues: CASSFGGPGNQPQHF. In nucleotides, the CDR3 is TGTGCCAGCAGTTTTGGGGGGCCGGGCAATCAGCCCCAGCATTTT.

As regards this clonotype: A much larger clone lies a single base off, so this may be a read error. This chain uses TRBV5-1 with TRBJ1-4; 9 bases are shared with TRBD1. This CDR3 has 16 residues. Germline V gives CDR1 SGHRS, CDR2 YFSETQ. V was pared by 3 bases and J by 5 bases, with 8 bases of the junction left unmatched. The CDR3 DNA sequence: TGCGCCAGCAGCTCGGTTCCGGGACAGGGAAATGAAAAACTGTTTTTT. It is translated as CASSSVPGQGNEKLFF. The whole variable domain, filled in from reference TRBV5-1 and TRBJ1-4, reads KAGVTQTPRYLIKTRGQQVTLSCSPISGHRSVSWYQQTPGQGLQFLFEYFSETQRNKGNFPGRFSGRQFSNSRSEMNVSTLELGDSALYLCASSSVPGQGNEKLFFGSGTQLSVL.

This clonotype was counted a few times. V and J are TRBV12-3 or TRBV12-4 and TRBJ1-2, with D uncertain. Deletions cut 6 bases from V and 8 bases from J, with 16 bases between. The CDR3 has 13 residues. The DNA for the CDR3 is TGTGCCAGCAGGCCGACATTCCGCACGGGCTACACCTTC. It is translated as CASRPTFRTGYTF.

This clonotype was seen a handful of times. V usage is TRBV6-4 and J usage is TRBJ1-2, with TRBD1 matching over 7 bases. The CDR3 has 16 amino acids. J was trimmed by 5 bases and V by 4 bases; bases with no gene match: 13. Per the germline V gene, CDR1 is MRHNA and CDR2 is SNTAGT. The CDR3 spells CASSGLSTGEGYGYTF. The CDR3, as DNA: TGTGCCAGCAGTGGACTTTCCACAGGGGAAGGGTATGGCTACACCTTC.

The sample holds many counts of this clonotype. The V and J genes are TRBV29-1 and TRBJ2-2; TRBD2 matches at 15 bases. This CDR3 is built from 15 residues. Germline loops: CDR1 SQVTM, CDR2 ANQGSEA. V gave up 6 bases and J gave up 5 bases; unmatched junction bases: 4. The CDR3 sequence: CSVAGLAGGTGELFF. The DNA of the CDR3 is TGCAGCGTCGCAGGACTAGCGGGAGGGACCGGGGAGCTGTTTTTT.

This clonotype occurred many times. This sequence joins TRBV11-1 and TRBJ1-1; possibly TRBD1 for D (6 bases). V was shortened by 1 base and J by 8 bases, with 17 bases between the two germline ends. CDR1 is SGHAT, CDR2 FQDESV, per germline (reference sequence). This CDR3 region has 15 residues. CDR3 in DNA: TGTGCCAGCAGCTTAGGCAGGGGCCACTGGAAAGAAGCTTTCTTT. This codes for CASSLGRGHWKEAFF.

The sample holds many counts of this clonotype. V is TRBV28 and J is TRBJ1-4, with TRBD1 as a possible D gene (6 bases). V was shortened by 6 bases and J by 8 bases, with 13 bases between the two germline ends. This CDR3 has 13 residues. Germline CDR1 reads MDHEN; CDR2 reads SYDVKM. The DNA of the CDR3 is TGTGCCAGCAGAAGCAGGGACACCGAAAAACTGTTTTTT. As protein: CASRSRDTEKLFF. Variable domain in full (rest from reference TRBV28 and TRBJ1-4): DVKVTQSSRYLVKRTGEKVFLECVQDMDHENMFWYRQDPGLGLRLIYFSYDVKMKEKGDIPEGYSVSREKKERFSLILESASTNQTSMYLCASRSRDTEKLFFGSGTQLSVL.

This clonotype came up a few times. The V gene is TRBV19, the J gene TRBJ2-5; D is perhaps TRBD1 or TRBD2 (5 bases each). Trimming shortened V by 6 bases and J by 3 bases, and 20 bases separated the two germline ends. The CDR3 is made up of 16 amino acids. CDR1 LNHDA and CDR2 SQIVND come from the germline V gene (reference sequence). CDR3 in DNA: TGTGCCAGTAGCCCTCCGAGGGGCGCTAGAAAAGAGACCCAGTACTTC. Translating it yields CASSPPRGARKETQYF.